This TCR beta chain was documented in a study of shared clonotypes between healthy human individuals. Of note for this clone: As yet, its antigen is unknown.

Donors, healthy HIV-negative adults, lacked recent acute infections or vaccinations. Study results and limitations: The represented genetic and exposure-history diversity was limited by the small number of donors.

Methods used by the authors: Filtering differed for immunoSEQ, which gave only junction sequences without quality scores. This table comes from immunoSEQ multiplex PCR, and its TCRdb copy is limited to in-frame clones, with some not included. Clone size and the V and J calls come from that table; the DNA yielded D and trimming. The data hold about 2.3 million clones, with about 90% observed a single time. The CDR3 contains 16 residues. Germline V lookup: CDR1 SGHRS, CDR2 YFSETQ. The junction had 9 bases not matched to a gene; V was cut back by 3 bases and J by 4 bases. Sequencing was done on a sample of naive CD4+ T cells from PBMCs. This sample's subset: CD45RA+ positively selected. The clonotype was recovered from a man between 18 and 35 years old in good health. Some clones in this sample may be carry-over from other donors' samples. V and J are TRBV5-1 and TRBJ2-1; 8 bases align to TRBD2. CDR3: CASSSGASGQYNEQFF. The CDR3 DNA follows: TGCGCCAGCAGCTCAGGCGCTAGCGGGCAATACAATGAGCAGTTCTTC.